This T cell receptor beta chain comes out of a study of blood T cell repertoires in COVID-19 (TCRdb year 2020). Notes on the research overall: The collaborator samples originated in the United States, Italy and Spain and spanned the acute and convalescent phases of COVID-19. The prospective study material was composed of cDNA or gDNA derived from T cells, B-cell-depleted T cells, or PBMCs. The repertoires were released in a freely available public database meant as a resource for research on the immune response to SARS-CoV-2. Sample metadata almost always included a de-identified subject ID, COVID-19 status, age in years and sex. The samples were drawn from two sources: the first 160 participants of the ongoing ImmuneRACE study, and 1,200 or so subjects contributed by 6 global collaborators. Where available, HLA class I and class II types were obtained from metadata supplied by the sample provider rather than from assay-based typing. Subjects who had been exposed to COVID-19, were actively infected with it, or had recovered from it provided the deeply sampled blood TCRbeta repertoires that made up the dataset. What the work shows at the level of the full study, not this receptor alone: Clinical and demographic metadata were provided uncurated, with the amount varying by source and participant.

Participants in the prospective study were aged roughly 18 to 90 years, lived in over 20 United States geographic areas, and enrolled through a virtual design. Cohort assignment in the prospective study relied on participant-reported clinical history from a screening survey and a study questionnaire. Each participant in the prospective study had whole blood, serum and a nasopharyngeal or oropharyngeal swab collected by mobile phlebotomists. Participants in the prospective study had the option to provide additional blood draws and questionnaires over a 2-month period. Blood samples from the prospective study were shipped frozen or at room temperature prior to DNA extraction. Details on this clone: No cognate antigen has been identified for it. No clone much larger than this one lies a single base away; base qualities are absent.

According to the germline V gene (reference sequence), CDR1 reads LNHDA and CDR2 reads SQIVND. The CDR3 sequence holds 18 residues, the cysteine and phenylalanine included. Solely the CDR3 DNA is kept, with 54 bases framed from the first base. For this chain, trimming is 3 bases at the V end and 1 base at the J end, and the number of junction bases without a gene match is 9. The immunoSEQ Assay, a bias-controlled multiplex PCR, was used to amplify TCRbeta CDR3 regions from genomic DNA. Processing in the source paper ran as follows. Within the assay, amplification of reference gene primers was used to estimate how many nucleated cells each sample contained. Sequence reads were collapsed and filtered to measure the absolute abundance of every unique TCRbeta CDR3 rearrangement. For each sample, productive Simpson clonality was calculated by taking the square root of Simpson's diversity index across productive rearrangements. Imported from immuneACCESS, the table was reduced by TCRdb to in-frame sequences with V and J called. These copies leave out some clones; in studies compared against another copy, an unresolved V gene accounts for under half, and the cause of the remainder is not known. V, J and clone size are those of that table, while D and trimming were read from the DNA. Across this sample there are some 190,000 clones, with around 81% seen only once. Around 4% of the sample comes from the top ten.

This sequence originates from a man aged 30-40 years with acute COVID-19. The rearranged chain carries TRBV19 and TRBJ2-6; TRBD1 aligns with 7 central bases. The sequencing sample was made of PBMCs or T cells enriched from blood (not recorded which). The CDR3 protein: CASSISGTALSGANVLTF. The DNA sequence is TGTGCCAGTAGTATCTCCGGGACAGCCCTGTCTGGGGCCAACGTCCTGACTTTC.